Below, 3 T cell receptor beta chains from the same sample are listed, as sequenced in a study of T cell responses to AZD1222 COVID-19 vaccine. The protocol was immunoSEQ multiplex PCR, while the TCRdb copy is restricted to in-frame clones and leaves out a portion. The profile shows approximately 120,000 clones, 87% of them singletons. Source: peripheral blood, taken on day 0 of AZD1222 vaccination. These TCRs come from an adult in good health.

The CDR3 loop is CASSMEDRGERSTEAFF. As DNA, the CDR3 is TGTGCCAGTAGTATGGAGGACAGGGGGGAACGTAGCACTGAAGCTTTCTTT. The chain couples TRBV19 to TRBJ1-1; TRBD1 aligns across 10 bases. Trimming took 3 bases from V and 4 from J; bases not matched to a gene: 11. Germline V gives CDR1 LNHDA, CDR2 SQIVND (reference sequence). CDR3 length: 17 residues. The whole variable domain, filled in from reference TRBV19 and TRBJ1-1, reads DGGITQSPKYLFRKEGQNVTLSCEQNLNHDAMYWYRQDPGQGLRLIYYSQIVNDFQKGDIAEGYSVSREKKESFPLTVTSAQKNPTAFYLCASSMEDRGERSTEAFFGQGTRLTVV.

The rearrangement uses TRBV3-1 (or the pseudogene TRBV3-2) and TRBJ1-1; the D is unclear. The V end lost 0 bases, the J end lost 10 bases, and 15 bases lay between the germline ends. CDR3 length equals 14 residues. The V gene's germline CDR1 is LGHDT and CDR2 YNNKEL (reference sequence). The CDR3 DNA reads TGTGCCAGCAGCCAAGAAGGCCTGAGAGAGGGAGCTTTCTTT. Translating it yields CASSQEGLREGAFF.

The rearrangement links TRBV5-4 to TRBJ1-2; TRBD1 agrees at 10 bases. This CDR3 is built from 15 residues. Germline CDR1 and CDR2: SGHNT and YYREEE (reference sequence). V shed 4 bases and J 4 bases; nucleotides not matched to a gene: 7. CDR3 in amino acids: CASSPRDRGTYGYTF. CDR3 nucleotides: TGTGCCAGCAGCCCTCGGGACAGGGGAACCTATGGCTACACCTTC. Complete variable domain (other parts from reference TRBV5-4 and TRBJ1-2): ETGVTQSPTHLIKTRGQQVTLRCSSQSGHNTVSWYQQALGQGPQFIFQYYREEENGRGNFPPRFSGLQFPNYSSELNVNALELDDSALYLCASSPRDRGTYGYTFGSGTRLTVV.